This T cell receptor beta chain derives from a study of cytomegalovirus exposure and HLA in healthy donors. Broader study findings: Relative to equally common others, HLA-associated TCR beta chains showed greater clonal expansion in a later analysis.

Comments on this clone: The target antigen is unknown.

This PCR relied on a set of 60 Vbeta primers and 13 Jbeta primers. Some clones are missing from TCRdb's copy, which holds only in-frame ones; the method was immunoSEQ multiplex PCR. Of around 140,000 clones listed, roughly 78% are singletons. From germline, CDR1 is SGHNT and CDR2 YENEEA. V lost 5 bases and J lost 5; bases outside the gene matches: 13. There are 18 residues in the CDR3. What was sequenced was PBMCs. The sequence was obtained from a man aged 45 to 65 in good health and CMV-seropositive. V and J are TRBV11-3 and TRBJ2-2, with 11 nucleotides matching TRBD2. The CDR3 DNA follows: TGTGCCAGCAGCCCTTGGACTAGCGGGCCTATGGGGACCGGGGAGCTGTTTTTT. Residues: CASSPWTSGPMGTGELFF.